This section outlines one TCR beta chain sequence together with its context. Its antigen is currently unknown. Healthy Caucasians from Russia aged 6 to 90 served as donors. The data stem from a study of blood T cells in healthy people across ages. The study's findings and limits: Getting older went along with TCR beta diversity per million T cells dropping roughly linearly.

For the second PCR, which ran for about 7 to 12 cycles, a sample-barcoded 5' primer and a J-beta primer mix were used. Template switching added a 12-random-nucleotide identifier to every cDNA molecule. Each CDR3 protein is one row after TCRdb ran MiXCR on the 5' RACE reads. Of about 970,000 distinct CDR3 sequences listed, roughly 51% are singletons. V was clipped by 6 bases and J by 6 bases, with 14 bases between them. The germline V gene has CDR1 SGHTA and CDR2 FQGNSA. The CDR3 spans 14 residues. Material: blood. The chain employs TRBV7-2 and TRBJ2-2; D unclear. The TCR was taken from a woman aged 60-75 years in good health. The chain's CDR3 is CASSPRYLAGELFF. The CDR3 nucleotides read TGTGCCAGCAGTCCACGTTATTTAGCCGGGGAGCTGTTTTTT.